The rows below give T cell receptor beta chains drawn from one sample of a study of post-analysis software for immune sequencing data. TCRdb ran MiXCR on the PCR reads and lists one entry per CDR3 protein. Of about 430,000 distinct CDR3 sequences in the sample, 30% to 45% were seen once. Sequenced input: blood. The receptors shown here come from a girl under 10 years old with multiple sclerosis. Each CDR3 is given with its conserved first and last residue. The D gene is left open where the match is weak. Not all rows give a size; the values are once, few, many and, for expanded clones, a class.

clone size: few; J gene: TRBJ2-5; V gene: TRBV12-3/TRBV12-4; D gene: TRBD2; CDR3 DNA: TGTGCCAGCACTTCCTACGGGACTAGCGGGAGTTTTGGGGAGACCCAGTACTTC; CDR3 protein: CASTSYGTSGSFGETQYF
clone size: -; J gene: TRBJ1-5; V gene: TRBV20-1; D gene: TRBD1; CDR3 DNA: TGCAGTGCGGGGGACAGGGGGAGGAATCAGCCCCAGCATTTT; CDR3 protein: CSAGDRGRNQPQHF
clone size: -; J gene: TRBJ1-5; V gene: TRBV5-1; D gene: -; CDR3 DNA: TGCGCCAGCAGCTTGGACGGCGAGGCGCCCCAGCATTTT; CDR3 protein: CASSLDGEAPQHF
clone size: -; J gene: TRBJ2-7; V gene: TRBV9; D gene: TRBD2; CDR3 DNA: TGTGCCAGCAGCCCGACTAGCGGGAGAGGTTACGAGCAGTACTTC; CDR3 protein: CASSPTSGRGYEQYF
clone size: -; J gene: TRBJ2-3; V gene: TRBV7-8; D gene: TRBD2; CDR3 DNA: TGTGCCAGCAGCACCCGACTAGCGGCTAGCACAGATACGCAGTATTTT; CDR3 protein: CASSTRLAASTDTQYF
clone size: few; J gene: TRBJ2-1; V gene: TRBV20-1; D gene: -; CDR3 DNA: TGCAGTGCTAGAGATGACAGTCCTACCTACAATGAGCAGTTCTTC; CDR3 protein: CSARDDSPTYNEQFF
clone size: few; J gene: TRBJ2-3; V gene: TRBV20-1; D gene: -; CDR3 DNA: TGCAGTGCCCGGACCACCGGGGCGGATACGCAGTATTTT; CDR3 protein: CSARTTGADTQYF
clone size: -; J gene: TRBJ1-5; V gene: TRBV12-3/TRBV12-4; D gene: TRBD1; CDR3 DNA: TGTGCCAGCAGTCTCCCGGGACAGCATCAGCCCCAGCATTTT; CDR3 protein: CASSLPGQHQPQHF
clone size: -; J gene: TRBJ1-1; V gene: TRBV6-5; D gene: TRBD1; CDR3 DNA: TGTGCCAGCAGTTACCCAGAGGACAGGGTAGACACTGAAGCTTTCTTT; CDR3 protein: CASSYPEDRVDTEAFF
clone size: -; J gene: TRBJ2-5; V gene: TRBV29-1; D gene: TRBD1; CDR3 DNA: TGCAGCGTTGAAACAGGGGTGGTCCAAGAGACCCAGTACTTC; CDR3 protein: CSVETGVVQETQYF
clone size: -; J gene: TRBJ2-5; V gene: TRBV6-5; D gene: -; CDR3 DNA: TGTGCCAGCGGCGAATACTCGGGAAGGGAGCAGTACTTC; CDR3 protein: CASGEYSGREQYF
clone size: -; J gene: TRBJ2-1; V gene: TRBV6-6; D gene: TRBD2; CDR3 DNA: TGTGCCAGCAATGGGGGGGGAAACCGCTGGTTCTTC; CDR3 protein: CASNGGGNRWFF
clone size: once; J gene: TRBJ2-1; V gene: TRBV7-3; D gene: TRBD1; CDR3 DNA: TGTGCCAGCAGCAAGACACGGACAGGGGGCAGGAATGAGCAGTTCTTC; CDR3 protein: CASSKTRTGGRNEQFF
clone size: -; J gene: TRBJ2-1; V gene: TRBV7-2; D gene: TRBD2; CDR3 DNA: TGTGCCAGCAGCGCCGGGACTAGCGGGGGAGGGCAGTTCTTC; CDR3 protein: CASSAGTSGGGQFF
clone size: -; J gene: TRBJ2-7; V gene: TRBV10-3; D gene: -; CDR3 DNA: TGTGCCATCAGTGAGTCGATGTGGGGTACCTACGAGCAGTACTTC; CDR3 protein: CAISESMWGTYEQYF
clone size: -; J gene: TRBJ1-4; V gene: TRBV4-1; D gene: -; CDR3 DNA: TGCGCCAGCAGCCAAGATCCAGCGAGTGAAAAACTGTTTTTT; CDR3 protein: CASSQDPASEKLFF
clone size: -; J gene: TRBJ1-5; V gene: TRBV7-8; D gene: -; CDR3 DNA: TGTGCCAGCAGCTTAGTTTCTAGCAATCAGCCCCAGCATTTT; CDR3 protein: CASSLVSSNQPQHF
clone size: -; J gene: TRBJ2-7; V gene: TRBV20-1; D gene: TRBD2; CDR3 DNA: TGCAGTGCTAGAGAGCGAGCGGGAGACGCCTACGAGCAGTACTTC; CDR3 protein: CSARERAGDAYEQYF
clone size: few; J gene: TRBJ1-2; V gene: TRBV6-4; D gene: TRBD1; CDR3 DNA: TGTGCCAGCAGTGACTCGGGACAGGGGGCGTTTGATGGCTACACCTTC; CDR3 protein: CASSDSGQGAFDGYTF
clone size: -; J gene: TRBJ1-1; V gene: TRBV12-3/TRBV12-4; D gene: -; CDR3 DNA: TGTGCCAGCATCAAGGAAGTGGGGATCGGGACTGAAGCTTTCTTT; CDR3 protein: CASIKEVGIGTEAFF
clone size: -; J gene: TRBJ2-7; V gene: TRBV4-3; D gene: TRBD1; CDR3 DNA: TGCGCCAGCAGCCAAGATATGGGGACAGGGTTCCCCTACGAGCAGTACTTC; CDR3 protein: CASSQDMGTGFPYEQYF
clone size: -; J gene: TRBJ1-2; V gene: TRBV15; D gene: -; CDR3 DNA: TGTGCCACCAGCAGAGTTGGGGCCTATGGCTACACCTTC; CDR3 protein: CATSRVGAYGYTF
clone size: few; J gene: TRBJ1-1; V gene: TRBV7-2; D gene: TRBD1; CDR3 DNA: TGTGCCAGCAGCTTACGTCACCTTACCGGGACAGGGGTAACCTCTGAAGCTTTCTTT; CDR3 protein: CASSLRHLTGTGVTSEAFF
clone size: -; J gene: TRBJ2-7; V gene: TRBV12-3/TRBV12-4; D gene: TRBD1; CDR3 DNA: TGTGCCAGCAGTTTTCGGGACAGGGGGCTCTACGAGCAGTACTTC; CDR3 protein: CASSFRDRGLYEQYF
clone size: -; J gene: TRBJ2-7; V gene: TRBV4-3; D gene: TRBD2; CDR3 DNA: TGCGCCAGCAGCCAAGAAGGTTTGGCTAGCGGGCGCGAGCAGTACTTC; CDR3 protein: CASSQEGLASGREQYF
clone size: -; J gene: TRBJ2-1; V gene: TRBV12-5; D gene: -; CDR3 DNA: TGTGCTAGGGGTTTGGGCAGAAATGAGCAGTTCTTC; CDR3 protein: CARGLGRNEQFF
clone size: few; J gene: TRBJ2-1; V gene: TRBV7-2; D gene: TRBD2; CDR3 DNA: TGTGCCAGCAGCTTAACCGGCGGGGGGGCCGATGAGCAGTTCTTC; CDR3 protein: CASSLTGGGADEQFF
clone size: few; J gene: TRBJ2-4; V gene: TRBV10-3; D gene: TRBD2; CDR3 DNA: TGTGCCATCAGTGTAGCGGGACAAAACATTCAGTACTTC; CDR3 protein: CAISVAGQNIQYF
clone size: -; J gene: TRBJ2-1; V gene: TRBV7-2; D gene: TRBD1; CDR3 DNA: TGTGCCAGCAGCCCCGGACAGGGGAGAGGTGAGCAGTTCTTC; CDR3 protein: CASSPGQGRGEQFF
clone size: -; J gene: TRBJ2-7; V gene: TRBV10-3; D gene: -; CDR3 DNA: TGTGCCACTTGCCCGGCAGGGCAGTCCTACGAGCAGTACTTC; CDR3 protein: CATCPAGQSYEQYF
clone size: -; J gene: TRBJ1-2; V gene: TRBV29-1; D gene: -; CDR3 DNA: TGCAGCGTTGGCCGCGTGCTTGACTATGGCTACACCTTC; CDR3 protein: CSVGRVLDYGYTF
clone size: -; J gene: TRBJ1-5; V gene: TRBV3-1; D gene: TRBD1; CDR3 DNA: TGTGCCAGCAGCCAATCGACAGGGTCTTATAGCAATCAGCCCCAGCATTTT; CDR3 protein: CASSQSTGSYSNQPQHF
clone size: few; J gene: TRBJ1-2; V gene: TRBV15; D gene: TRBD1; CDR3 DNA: TGTGCCACCAGCGACGTTCTAACCTGGGGGACAGGGAACGGCTACACCTTC; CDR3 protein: CATSDVLTWGTGNGYTF
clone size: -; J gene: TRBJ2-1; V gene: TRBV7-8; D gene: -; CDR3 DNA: TGTGCCATCAGCTCTCCCATCTTTCTCCCGGGCAATGAGCAGTTCTTC; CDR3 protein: CAISSPIFLPGNEQFF
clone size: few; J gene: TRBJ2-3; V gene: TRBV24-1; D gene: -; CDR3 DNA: TGTGCCACCAGTGACCGGCAACCAGGGAGAAGGGAGCACACAGATACGCAGTATTTT; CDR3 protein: CATSDRQPGRREHTDTQYF
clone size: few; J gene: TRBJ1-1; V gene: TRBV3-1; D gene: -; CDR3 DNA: TGTGCCAGCAGCCAGACAAGGGAAGCTTTCTTT; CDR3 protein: CASSQTREAFF
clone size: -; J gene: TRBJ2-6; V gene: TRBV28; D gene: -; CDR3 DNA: TGTGCCAGCAGTACCTTTCGGGATTCATACTCTGGGGCCAACGTCCTGACTTTC; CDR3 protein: CASSTFRDSYSGANVLTF
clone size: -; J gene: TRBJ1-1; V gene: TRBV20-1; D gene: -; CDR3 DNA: TGCAGTGCTCCTCGGGAGAACACTGAAGCTTTCTTT; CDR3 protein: CSAPRENTEAFF
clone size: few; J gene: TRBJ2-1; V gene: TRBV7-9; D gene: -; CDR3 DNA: TGTGCCAGCAGCCTCCTGGAGGGGTCCAATGAGCAGTTCTTC; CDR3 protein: CASSLLEGSNEQFF
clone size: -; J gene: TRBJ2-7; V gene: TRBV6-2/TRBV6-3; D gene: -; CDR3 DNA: TGTGCCAGCAGTTACTCTCGACCCGCCTACGAGCAGTACTTC; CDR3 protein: CASSYSRPAYEQYF
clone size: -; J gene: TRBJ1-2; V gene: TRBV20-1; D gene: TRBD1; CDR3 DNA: TGCAGTGCTAGACGACAGGGCAACTATGGCTACACCTTC; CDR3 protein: CSARRQGNYGYTF
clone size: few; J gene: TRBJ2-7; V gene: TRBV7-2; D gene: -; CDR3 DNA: TGTGCCAGCAGCTTACTCCGGGACCCTCTCTACGAGCAGTACTTC; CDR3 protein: CASSLLRDPLYEQYF
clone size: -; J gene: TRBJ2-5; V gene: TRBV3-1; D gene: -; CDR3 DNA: TGTGCCAGCAGCCAAGGGTACGTCGTAGGGGAGCAGTACTTC; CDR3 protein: CASSQGYVVGEQYF
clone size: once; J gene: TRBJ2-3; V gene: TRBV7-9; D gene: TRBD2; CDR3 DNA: TGTGCCAGCAGCTACAGACTAGCGGGAGAAGATACGCAGTATTTT; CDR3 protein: CASSYRLAGEDTQYF
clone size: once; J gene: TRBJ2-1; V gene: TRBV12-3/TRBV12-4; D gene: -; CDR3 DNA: TGTGCCAGCAGTTTAAGACATTCGCAGTTCTTC; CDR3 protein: CASSLRHSQFF
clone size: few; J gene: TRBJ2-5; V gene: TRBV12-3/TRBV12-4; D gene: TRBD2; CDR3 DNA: TGTGCCAGCAGTTTAGCGTGGAGCGGGGAAGAGACCCAGTACTTC; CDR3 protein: CASSLAWSGEETQYF
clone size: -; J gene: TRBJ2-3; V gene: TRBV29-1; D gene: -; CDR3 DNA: TGCAGCGTTGAGTTCGGGAAAACAGATACGCAGTATTTT; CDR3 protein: CSVEFGKTDTQYF
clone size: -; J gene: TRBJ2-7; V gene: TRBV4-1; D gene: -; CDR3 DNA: TGCGCCGGCAGCCAAGCGGAAGGGGCGGCCTACGAGCAGTACTTC; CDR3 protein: CAGSQAEGAAYEQYF
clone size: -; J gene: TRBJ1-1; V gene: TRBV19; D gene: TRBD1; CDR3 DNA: TGTGCCAGTAGTACGGGACAGGGGGCAGATGAAGCTTTCTTT; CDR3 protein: CASSTGQGADEAFF
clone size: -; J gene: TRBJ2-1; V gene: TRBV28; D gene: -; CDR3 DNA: TGTGCCAGCAAAGACAGGGACTACTTCAATGAGCAGTTCTTC; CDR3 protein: CASKDRDYFNEQFF
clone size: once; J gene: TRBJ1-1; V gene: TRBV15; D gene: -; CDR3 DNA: TGTGCCACCAGCAGGACAGGTTTGAACACTGAAGCTTTCTTT; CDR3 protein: CATSRTGLNTEAFF
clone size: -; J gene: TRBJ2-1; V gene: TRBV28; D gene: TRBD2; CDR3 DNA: TGTGCCAGCAGCCATCTAGCGGGCCACAATGAGCAGTTCTTC; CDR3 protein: CASSHLAGHNEQFF